A single sample gave rise to the 11 T cell receptor beta chains below, sequenced in a study of OX40 agonist ivuxolimab in advanced cancers. Assay: immunoSEQ multiplex PCR; the TCRdb copy retains only in-frame clones and omits some. The sample shows tens of thousands of clones, about 85% of them seen only once. Sequences were derived from CD4+ or CD8+ T cells sorted from blood, sampled in a trial of the OX40 agonist ivuxolimab. The source is an adult with an advanced solid tumor such as melanoma, head and neck, liver or kidney cancer.

The chain joins TRBV6-6 to TRBJ1-2, with D perhaps matching TRBD1 (5 bases). Germline V CDR1 and CDR2: MNHNY, SVGAGI (reference sequence). V was clipped by 5 bases and J by 4 bases, with 8 bases between them. This CDR3 is 12 amino acids long. The CDR3: CASSRDLYGYTF. In DNA form, the CDR3 reads TGTGCCAGCAGTCGGGACCTCTATGGCTACACCTTC.

The chain joins TRBV5-5 to TRBJ2-3, with TRBD1 matching 7 bases. Germline assignment: CDR1 SGHKS and CDR2 YYEKEE (reference sequence). The CDR3 spans 15 residues. Unmatched junction bases numbered 5, after V lost 4 bases and J lost 0 bases. In DNA form, the CDR3 reads TGTGCCAGCAGCCAAGGGGGCGGGAGCACAGATACGCAGTATTTT. It encodes CASSQGGGSTDTQYF.

The V call is TRBV30, the J call TRBJ2-3; 8 bases agree with TRBD1. The CDR3 loop spans 15 amino acids. After removal of 0 bases from V and 4 bases from J, the junction contained 6 bases not matched to a gene. The V gene's germline CDR1 is GTSNPN and CDR2 SVGIG (reference sequence). CDR3 bases: TGTGCCTGGAGTGTAGGACAGGGTCTAGCAGATACGCAGTATTTT. Translating gives CAWSVGQGLADTQYF.

This clone was found once. This sequence joins TRBV10-3 and TRBJ1-2; maybe TRBD1 (5 bases). V was shortened by 3 bases and J by 3 bases, with 8 bases between the two germline ends. The CDR3 sequence is 13 residues long. Germline loops: CDR1 ENHRY, CDR2 SYGVKD. The DNA for the CDR3 is TGTGCCATCAGTGATTTGACAGACTATGGCTACACCTTC. It is translated as CAISDLTDYGYTF.

This chain connects TRBV7-8 to TRBJ1-5; D perhaps matches TRBD1 (5 bases). The V gene lost 6 bases and the J gene lost 4 bases, with 13 bases spanning the gap. The CDR3 runs to 14 residues. The V gene's germline CDR1 is SGHVS and CDR2 FQNEAQ. The CDR3 sequence is CASRIGVGNQPQHF. The CDR3 DNA reads as TGTGCCAGCAGAATAGGGGTGGGTAATCAGCCCCAGCATTTT.

The rearrangement uses TRBV18 and TRBJ2-3, with no clear D. With 4 bases removed from V and 5 bases from J, the gap between germline ends came to 13 bases. This CDR3 is built from 14 residues. Germline V lookup: CDR1 KGHSH, CDR2 LQKENI. The CDR3 nucleotides read TGTGCCAGCTCACAGCCCAACCTGGGAGATACGCAGTATTTT. Translation gives CASSQPNLGDTQYF.

The chain joins TRBV28 to TRBJ2-6; no definite D call. Between the trimmed V and J ends, which lost 6 bases and 0 bases, there was a span of 9 bases. The CDR3 totals 15 residues. Germline CDR1 MDHEN, CDR2 SYDVKM. CDR3 loop: CASRERISGANVLTF. CDR3 nucleotides: TGTGCCAGCAGAGAAAGGATCTCTGGGGCCAACGTCCTGACTTTC.

This rearrangement joins TRBV11-1 to TRBJ2-1; 8 bases align to TRBD2. Trimming cost V 2 bases and J 4 bases; bases outside gene matches: 10. Germline V CDR1 and CDR2: SGHAT, FQDESV (reference sequence). There are 17 residues in the CDR3. CDR3 amino acids: CASSLRFLAGPYNEQFF. CDR3 in DNA: TGTGCCAGCAGCTTAAGGTTTTTAGCGGGGCCTTACAATGAGCAGTTCTTC.

DNA for the CDR3: TGTGCCAGCTCCATATTAGCTGTTGGCTACACCTTC. The encoded protein is CASSILAVGYTF. The gene calls are TRBV18 and TRBJ1-2, with no clear D. The CDR3 is made up of 12 amino acids. Trimming cost V 6 bases and J 7 bases, with 12 bases left between them. Germline assignment: CDR1 KGHSH and CDR2 LQKENI.

The chain combines TRBV19 with TRBJ2-3, with 12 bases that match TRBD2. Germline values: CDR1 LNHDA, CDR2 SQIVND (reference sequence). V lost 2 bases to trimming and J lost 4 bases; unmatched junction nucleotides: 22. The length of the CDR3 is 22 residues. The CDR3 coding sequence is TGTGCCAGTAGTATATGGCCAGGGAGGCTAGCGGGAGGGCCGGGAGAGGCAGATACGCAGTATTTT. This translates into CASSIWPGRLAGGPGEADTQYF. Full variable domain (remainder filled in from reference TRBV19 and TRBJ2-3): DGGITQSPKYLFRKEGQNVTLSCEQNLNHDAMYWYRQDPGQGLRLIYYSQIVNDFQKGDIAEGYSVSREKKESFPLTVTSAQKNPTAFYLCASSIWPGRLAGGPGEADTQYFGPGTRLTVL.

In this sample, this clone turned up a few times. The chain links TRBV10-3 to TRBJ1-2, with 9 positions matching TRBD1. J was trimmed by 5 bases and V by 9 bases; bases with no gene match: 7. The CDR3 loop spans 13 amino acids. Per germline, CDR1 ENHRY and CDR2 SYGVKD. The CDR3 DNA reads TGTGCCATAAACCGGGACAGGGTATATGGCTACACCTTC. It translates to CAINRDRVYGYTF.